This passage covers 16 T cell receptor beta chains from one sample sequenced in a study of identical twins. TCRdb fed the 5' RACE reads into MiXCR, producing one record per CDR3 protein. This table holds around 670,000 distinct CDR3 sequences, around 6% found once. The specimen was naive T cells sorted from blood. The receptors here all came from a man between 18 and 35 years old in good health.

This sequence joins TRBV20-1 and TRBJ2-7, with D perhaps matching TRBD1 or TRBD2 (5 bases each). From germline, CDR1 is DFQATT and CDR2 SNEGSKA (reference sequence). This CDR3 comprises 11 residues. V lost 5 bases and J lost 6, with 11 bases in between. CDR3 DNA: TGCAGTGCTCGGGGCCGGTCCGAGCAGTACTTC. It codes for CSARGRSEQYF.

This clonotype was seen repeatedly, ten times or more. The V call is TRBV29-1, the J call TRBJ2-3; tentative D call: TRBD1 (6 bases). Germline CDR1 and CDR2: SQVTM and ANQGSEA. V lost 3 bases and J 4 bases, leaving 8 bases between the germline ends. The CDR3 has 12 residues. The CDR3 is CSVDRGADTQYF. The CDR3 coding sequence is TGCAGCGTTGACAGGGGAGCAGATACGCAGTATTTT.

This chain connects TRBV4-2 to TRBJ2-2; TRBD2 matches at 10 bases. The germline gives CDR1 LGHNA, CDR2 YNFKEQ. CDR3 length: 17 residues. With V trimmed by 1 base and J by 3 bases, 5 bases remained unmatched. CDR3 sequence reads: CASSQALAGLYTGELFF. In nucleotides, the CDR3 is TGTGCCAGCAGCCAAGCACTAGCGGGGCTATACACCGGGGAGCTGTTTTTT.

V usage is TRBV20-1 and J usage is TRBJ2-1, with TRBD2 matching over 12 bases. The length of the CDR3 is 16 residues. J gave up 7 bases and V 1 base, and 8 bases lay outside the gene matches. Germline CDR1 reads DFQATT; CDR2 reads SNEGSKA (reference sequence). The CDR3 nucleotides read TGCAGTGCTAGAGCAATACTAGCGGGAGGTTATAATGAGCAGTTCTTC. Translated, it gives CSARAILAGGYNEQFF.

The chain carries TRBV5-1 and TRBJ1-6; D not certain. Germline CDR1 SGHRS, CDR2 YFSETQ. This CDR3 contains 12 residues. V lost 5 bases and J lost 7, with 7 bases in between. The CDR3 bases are TGCGCCAGCAGGGCAGAAAATTCACCCCTCCACTTT. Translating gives CASRAENSPLHF.

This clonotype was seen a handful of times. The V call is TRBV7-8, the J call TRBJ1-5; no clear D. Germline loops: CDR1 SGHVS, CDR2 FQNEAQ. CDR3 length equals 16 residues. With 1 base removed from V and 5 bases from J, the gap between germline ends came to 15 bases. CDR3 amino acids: CASSLDAGTQYQPQHF. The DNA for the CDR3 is TGTGCCAGCAGCTTAGATGCAGGCACTCAATATCAGCCCCAGCATTTT.

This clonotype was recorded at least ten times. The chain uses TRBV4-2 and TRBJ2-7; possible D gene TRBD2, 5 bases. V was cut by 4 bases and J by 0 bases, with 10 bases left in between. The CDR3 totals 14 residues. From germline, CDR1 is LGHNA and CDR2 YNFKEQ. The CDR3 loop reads CASSPRASSYEQYF. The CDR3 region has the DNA TGTGCCAGCAGCCCGCGGGCGAGCTCCTACGAGCAGTACTTC.

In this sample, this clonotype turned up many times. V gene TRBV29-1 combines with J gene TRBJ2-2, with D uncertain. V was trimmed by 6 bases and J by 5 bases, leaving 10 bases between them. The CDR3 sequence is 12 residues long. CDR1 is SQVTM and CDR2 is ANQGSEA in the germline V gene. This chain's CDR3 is CSVKKATGELFF. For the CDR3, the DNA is TGCAGCGTAAAAAAGGCGACCGGGGAGCTGTTTTTT.

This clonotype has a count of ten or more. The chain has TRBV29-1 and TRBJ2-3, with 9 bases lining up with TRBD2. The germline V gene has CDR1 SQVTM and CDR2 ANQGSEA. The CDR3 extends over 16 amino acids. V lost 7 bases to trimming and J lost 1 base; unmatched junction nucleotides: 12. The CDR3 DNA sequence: TGCAGCGCCGACGGGGCTAGCGGGACCCGCACAGATACGCAGTATTTT. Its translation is CSADGASGTRTDTQYF.

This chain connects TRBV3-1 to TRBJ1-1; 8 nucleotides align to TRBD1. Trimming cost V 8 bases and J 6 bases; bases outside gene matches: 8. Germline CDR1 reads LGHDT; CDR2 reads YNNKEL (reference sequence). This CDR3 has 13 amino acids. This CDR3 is CASSRTGLSEAFF. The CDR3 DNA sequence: TGTGCCAGCTCCCGGACAGGGTTATCTGAAGCTTTCTTT.

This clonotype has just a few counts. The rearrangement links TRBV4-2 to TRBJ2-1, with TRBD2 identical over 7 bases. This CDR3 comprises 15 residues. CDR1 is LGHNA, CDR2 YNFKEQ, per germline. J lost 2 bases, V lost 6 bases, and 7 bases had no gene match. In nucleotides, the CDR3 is TGTGCCAGCAGACGCAGCGGGATTCCCTACAATGAGCAGTTCTTC. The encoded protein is CASRRSGIPYNEQFF.

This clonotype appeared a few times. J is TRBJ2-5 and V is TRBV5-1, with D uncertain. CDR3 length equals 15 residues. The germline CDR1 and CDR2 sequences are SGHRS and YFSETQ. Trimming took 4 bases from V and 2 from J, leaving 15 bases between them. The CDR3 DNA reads TGCGCCAGCAGCCCCCCCAGTGGATATCAAGAGACCCAGTACTTC. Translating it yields CASSPPSGYQETQYF.

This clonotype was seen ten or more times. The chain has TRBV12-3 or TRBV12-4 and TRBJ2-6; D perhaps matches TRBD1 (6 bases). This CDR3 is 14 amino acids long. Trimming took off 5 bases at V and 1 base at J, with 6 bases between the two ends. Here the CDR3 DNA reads TGTGCCAGCAGTGACAGGTCTGGGGCCAACGTCCTGACTTTC. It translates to CASSDRSGANVLTF.

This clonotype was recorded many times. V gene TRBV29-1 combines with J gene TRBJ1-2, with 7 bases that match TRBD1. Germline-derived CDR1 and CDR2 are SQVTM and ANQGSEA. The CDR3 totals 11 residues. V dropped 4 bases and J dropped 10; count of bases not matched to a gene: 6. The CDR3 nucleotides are TGCAGCGTTGGATTCGGACAGGACTACACCTTC. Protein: CSVGFGQDYTF.

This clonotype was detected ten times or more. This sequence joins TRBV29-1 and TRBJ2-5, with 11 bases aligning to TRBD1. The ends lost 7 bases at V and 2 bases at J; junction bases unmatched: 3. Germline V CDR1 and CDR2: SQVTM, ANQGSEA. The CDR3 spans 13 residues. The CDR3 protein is CSGRDRGQETQYF. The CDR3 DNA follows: TGCAGCGGCCGGGACAGGGGGCAAGAGACCCAGTACTTC.

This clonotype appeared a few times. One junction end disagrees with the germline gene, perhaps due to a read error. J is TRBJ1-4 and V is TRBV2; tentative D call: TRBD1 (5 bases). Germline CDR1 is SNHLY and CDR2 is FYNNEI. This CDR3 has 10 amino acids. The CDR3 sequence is CASSDGTPVF. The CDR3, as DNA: TGTGCCAGCAGTGACGGGACCCCTGTATTT.